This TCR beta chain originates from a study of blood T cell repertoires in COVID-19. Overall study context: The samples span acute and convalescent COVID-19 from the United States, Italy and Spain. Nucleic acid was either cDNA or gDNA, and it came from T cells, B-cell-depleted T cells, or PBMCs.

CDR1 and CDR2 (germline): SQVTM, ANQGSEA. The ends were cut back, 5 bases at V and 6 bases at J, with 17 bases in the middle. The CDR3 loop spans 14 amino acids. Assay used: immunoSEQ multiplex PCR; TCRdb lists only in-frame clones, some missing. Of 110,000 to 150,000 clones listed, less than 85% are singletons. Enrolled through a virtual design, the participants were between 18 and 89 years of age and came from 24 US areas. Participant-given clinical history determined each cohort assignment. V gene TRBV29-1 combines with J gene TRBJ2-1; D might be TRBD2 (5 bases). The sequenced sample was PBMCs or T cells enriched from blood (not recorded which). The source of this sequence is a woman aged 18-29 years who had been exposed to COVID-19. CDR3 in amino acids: CSVRGRGEGNEQFF. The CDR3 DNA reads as TGCAGCGTTCGAGGGAGAGGCGAAGGCAATGAGCAGTTCTTC.